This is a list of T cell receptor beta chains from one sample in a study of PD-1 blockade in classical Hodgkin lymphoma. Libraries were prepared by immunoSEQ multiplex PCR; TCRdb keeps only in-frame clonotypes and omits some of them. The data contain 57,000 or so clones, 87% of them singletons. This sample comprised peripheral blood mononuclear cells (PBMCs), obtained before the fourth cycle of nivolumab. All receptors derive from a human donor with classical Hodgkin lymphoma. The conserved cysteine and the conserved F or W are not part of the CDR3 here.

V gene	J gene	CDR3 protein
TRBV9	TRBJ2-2	ASSFLTGELF
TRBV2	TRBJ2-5	ASTLGLARYETQY
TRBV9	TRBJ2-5	ASSVEGVSRETQY
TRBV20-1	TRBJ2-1	SARAGAEQF
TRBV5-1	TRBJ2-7	ASSLGGQILYEQY
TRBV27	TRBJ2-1	ASSLQGQGFYNEQF
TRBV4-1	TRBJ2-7	ASSHIAGGSYEQY
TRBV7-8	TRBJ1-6	ASSLYRDNSPLH
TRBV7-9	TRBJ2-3	ASSQTSGGTDTQY
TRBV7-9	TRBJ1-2	ASSSRTSSYGYT
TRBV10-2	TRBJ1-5	ASWTGEFSNQPQH
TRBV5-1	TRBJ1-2	ASSLKTSGAPNYGYT
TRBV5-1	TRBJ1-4	ASSFGQGAEKLF
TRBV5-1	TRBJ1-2	ASSLEDRVYGYT